This entry concerns a single T cell receptor beta chain. Its target is not known. Per germline, CDR1 SGHTA and CDR2 FQGTGA. The V gene end was trimmed by 5 bases and the J gene end by 10 bases; junction bases not matched to a gene: 17. The CDR3 is 16 amino acids. The sample is drawn from a study of T cell repertoires in cytomegalovirus infection. MiXCR, applied by TCRdb to the reads, yields one record per CDR3 protein. The data contain 110,000 to 150,000 distinct CDR3 sequences, more than 30% of them singletons. The sample consisted of CD8+ T cells from cultured PBMCs, taken from culture after CMV antigen stimulation. The rearrangement uses TRBV7-3 and TRBJ2-1; 7 nucleotides line up with TRBD2. This receptor was taken from a human donor in good health (CMV status not recorded). Some clones in this sample may be carry-over from other donors' samples. The CDR3 is CASSLWEGMARGEQFF. The CDR3 nucleotides read TGTGCCAGCAGCCTTTGGGAGGGTATGGCTCGAGGGGAGCAGTTCTTC.